This TCR beta chain was retrieved from a study of blood T cell repertoires in COVID-19. At the level of the study: Samples came from the United States, Italy and Spain, spanning acute and convalescent COVID-19. T cells, B-cell-depleted T cells, or PBMCs supplied cDNA or gDNA.

The CDR3 spans 19 residues. Trimming removed 3 bases from V and 0 bases from J, with 21 bases in between. Germline V gene data show CDR1 as ENHRY and CDR2 as SYGVKD. Assay: immunoSEQ multiplex PCR; the TCRdb copy retains only in-frame clones and omits some. The sample yields about 200,000 clones, 70% to 85% seen once. Input material: peripheral blood. This TCR derives from a human donor in a cohort sampled during active COVID-19. The chain employs TRBV10-3 and TRBJ1-3; unclear D gene. The CDR3 region is CAISERSYSPDPSGNTIYF. CDR3 DNA: TGTGCCATCAGTGAAAGGTCGTACAGTCCCGACCCCTCTGGAAACACCATATATTTT.